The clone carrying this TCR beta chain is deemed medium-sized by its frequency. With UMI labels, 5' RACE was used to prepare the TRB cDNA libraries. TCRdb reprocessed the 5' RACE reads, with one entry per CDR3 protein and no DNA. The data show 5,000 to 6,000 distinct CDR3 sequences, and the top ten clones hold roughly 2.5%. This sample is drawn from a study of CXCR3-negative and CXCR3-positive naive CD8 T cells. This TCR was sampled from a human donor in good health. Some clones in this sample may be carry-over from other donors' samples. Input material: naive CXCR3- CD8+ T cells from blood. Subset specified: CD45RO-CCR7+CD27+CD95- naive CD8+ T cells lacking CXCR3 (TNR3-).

CDR3 residues: CSVGDGAGYEQYF. The chain joins TRBV29-1 to TRBJ2-7; the TCRdb call, TRBD1, lacks DNA for checking. Germline CDR1 and CDR2: SQVTM and ANQGSEA. The CDR3 has 13 amino acids.